These 9 T cell receptor beta chains share one sample of origin, sequenced in a study of sequential checkpoint blockade in melanoma. Clones were sequenced by immunoSEQ multiplex PCR, and TCRdb holds only the in-frame ones, with some missing. The sample carries under 20,000 clones, about 80% recorded once. Treatment here: randomized to nivolumab then ipilimumab (arm A) or the reverse (arm B). The sequenced sample was CD8+ T cells sorted from blood (inferred from file names), obtained from a patient given nivolumab and ipilimumab in sequence. Receptors originate from a human donor with melanoma.

The rearrangement uses TRBV5-1 and TRBJ1-1, with unresolved D. V was pared by 0 bases and J by 1 base, with 7 bases between. The germline V gene has CDR1 SGHRS and CDR2 YFSETQ. The CDR3 contains 14 residues. The CDR3 coding sequence is TGCGCCAGCAGCTTGGGCCGGGGGAACACTGAAGCTTTCTTT. Translating it yields CASSLGRGNTEAFF. Variable domain in full (rest from reference TRBV5-1 and TRBJ1-1): KAGVTQTPRYLIKTRGQQVTLSCSPISGHRSVSWYQQTPGQGLQFLFEYFSETQRNKGNFPGRFSGRQFSNSRSEMNVSTLELGDSALYLCASSLGRGNTEAFFGQGTRLTVV.

This chain connects TRBV5-4 to TRBJ1-6, with D maybe TRBD1 (6 bases). Germline CDR1 SGHNT, CDR2 YYREEE (reference sequence). CDR3 size: 16 residues. V shed 4 bases and J shed 9 bases, with 20 bases lying between them. Here the CDR3 reads CASSVKPGHTVSPLHF. The CDR3, as DNA: TGTGCCAGCAGCGTGAAACCGGGACATACAGTTTCACCCCTCCACTTT. The full variable domain, rest sourced from reference TRBV5-4 and TRBJ1-6, is ETGVTQSPTHLIKTRGQQVTLRCSSQSGHNTVSWYQQALGQGPQFIFQYYREEENGRGNFPPRFSGLQFPNYSSELNVNALELDDSALYLCASSVKPGHTVSPLHFGNGTRLTVT.

V and J are TRBV4-3 and TRBJ2-2; perhaps TRBD1 as D (6 bases). This CDR3 is 15 amino acids long. CDR1 is LGHNA and CDR2 is YSLEER in the germline V gene. V was pared by 4 bases and J by 3 bases, with 12 bases between. The CDR3 nucleotides are TGCGCCAGCAGCCCCCGGGACACCTACACCGGGGAGCTGTTTTTT. Its protein product is CASSPRDTYTGELFF.

The V and J genes are TRBV4-2 and TRBJ1-1; D unclear. The germline CDR1 and CDR2 sequences are LGHNA and YNFKEQ. Between the trimmed V and J ends, which lost 0 bases and 0 bases, there was a span of 5 bases. CDR3 length: 14 residues. DNA of the CDR3: TGTGCCAGCAGCCAAGATCGGGTGAACACTGAAGCTTTCTTT. This gives the protein CASSQDRVNTEAFF.

This chain connects TRBV4-1 to TRBJ1-1; possibly TRBD1 for D (5 bases). The CDR3 length is 16 residues. The V gene's germline CDR1 is MGHRA and CDR2 YSYEKL. The V gene lost 0 bases and the J gene lost 1 base, with 12 bases spanning the gap. Here the CDR3 reads CASSQDSRGANTEAFF. In DNA, the CDR3 is TGCGCCAGCAGCCAAGACTCTAGGGGCGCGAACACTGAAGCTTTCTTT.

The chain combines TRBV4-2 with TRBJ1-2; 7 nucleotides line up with TRBD1. This CDR3 has 13 residues. Looked up from germline, CDR1 is LGHNA and CDR2 is YNFKEQ. V shed 11 bases and J 4 bases; nucleotides not matched to a gene: 10. This chain's CDR3 is CAVLGRDSYGYTF. Here the CDR3 DNA reads TGTGCCGTCTTAGGCCGGGACAGCTATGGCTACACCTTC.

The chain uses TRBV11-2 and TRBJ2-7, with 10 bases lining up with TRBD1. Looked up from germline, CDR1 is SGHAT and CDR2 is FQNNGV. This CDR3 contains 16 residues. V trimming: 5 bases; J trimming: 1 base; junction bases outside the gene matches: 8. In nucleotides, the CDR3 is TGTGCCAGCAGCGCCCCGGACAGGGGGAATTCCTACGAGCAGTACTTC. Translated, it gives CASSAPDRGNSYEQYF. The entire variable domain, with the rest obtained from reference TRBV11-2 and TRBJ2-7, is as follows: EAGVAQSPRYKIIEKRQSVAFWCNPISGHATLYWYQQILGQGPKLLIQFQNNGVVDDSQLPKDRFSAERLKGVDSTLKIQPAKLEDSAVYLCASSAPDRGNSYEQYFGPGTRLTVT.

The J gene is TRBJ2-7, the V gene TRBV27; no definite D call. The CDR3 loop spans 13 amino acids. V was pared by 3 bases and J by 3 bases, with 9 bases between. Germline values: CDR1 MNHEY, CDR2 SMNVEV (reference sequence). The CDR3 loop reads CASSLGNRYEQYF. In DNA form, the CDR3 reads TGTGCCAGCAGTTTGGGCAACCGCTACGAGCAGTACTTC.

The rearrangement uses TRBV29-1 and TRBJ2-5; D is ambiguous. The DNA end lines up better with TRBJ2-7; the J call may be wrong. The germline CDR1 and CDR2 sequences are SQVTM and ANQGSEA. The CDR3 extends over 12 amino acids. The CDR3 here is CSVGPRHYEQYF. The CDR3 DNA follows: TGCAGCGTTGGCCCTCGTCACTACGAGCAGTACTTC.